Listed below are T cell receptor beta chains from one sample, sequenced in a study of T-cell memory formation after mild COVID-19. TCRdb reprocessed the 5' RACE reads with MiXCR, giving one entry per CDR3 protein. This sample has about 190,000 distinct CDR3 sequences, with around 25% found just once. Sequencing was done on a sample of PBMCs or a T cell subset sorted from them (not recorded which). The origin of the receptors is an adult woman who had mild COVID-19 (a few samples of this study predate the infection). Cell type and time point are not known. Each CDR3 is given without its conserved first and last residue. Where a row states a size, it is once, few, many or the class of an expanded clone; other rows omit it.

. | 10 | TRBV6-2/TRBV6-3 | ASSYTQETQY
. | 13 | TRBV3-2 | ASSIVSAYNSPLH
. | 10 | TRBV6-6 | ASSHVPYEQY
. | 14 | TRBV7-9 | ASSLSSGIENYEQY
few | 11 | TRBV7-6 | ASSQLYQETQY
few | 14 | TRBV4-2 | ASSQASAGLNYGYT
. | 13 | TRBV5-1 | ASRQRTGGNTEAF
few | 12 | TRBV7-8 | ASSLDPGSGEQF
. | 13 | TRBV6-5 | ASSRHRGGTDTQY
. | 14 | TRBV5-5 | ASSFPGPGAIQPQH
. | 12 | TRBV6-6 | ASRPQGARDEQF
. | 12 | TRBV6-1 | ASSEVGQPYEQY
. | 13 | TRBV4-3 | ASSYRDIGYNEQF
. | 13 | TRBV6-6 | ASSHVAVVKETQY
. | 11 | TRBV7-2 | ASSSQQGVSLH